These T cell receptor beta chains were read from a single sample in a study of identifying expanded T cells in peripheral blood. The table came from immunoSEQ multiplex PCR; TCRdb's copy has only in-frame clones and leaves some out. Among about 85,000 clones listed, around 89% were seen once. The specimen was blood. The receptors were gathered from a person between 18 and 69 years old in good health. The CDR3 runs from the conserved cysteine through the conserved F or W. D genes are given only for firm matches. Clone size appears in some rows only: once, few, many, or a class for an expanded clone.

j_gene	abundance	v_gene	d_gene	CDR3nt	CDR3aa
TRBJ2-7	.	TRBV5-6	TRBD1	TGTGCCAGCAGCCAAGGACAGGGTGTCTACGAGCAGTACTTC	CASSQGQGVYEQYF
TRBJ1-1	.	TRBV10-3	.	TGTGCCATCAGTGAGCGGGAGGACACTGAAGCTTTCTTT	CAISEREDTEAFF
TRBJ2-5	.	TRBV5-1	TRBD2	TGCGCCAGCAGCAGAGAGATCGGGAGGGGACTGTACCAAGAGACCCAGTACTTC	CASSREIGRGLYQETQYF
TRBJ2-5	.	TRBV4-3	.	TGCGCCAGCAGCGAAGTAGGTCAAGAGACCCAGTACTTC	CASSEVGQETQYF
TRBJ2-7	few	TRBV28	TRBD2	TGTGCCAGCACCCTGACTAGCGGGACCTACGAGCAGTACTTC	CASTLTSGTYEQYF
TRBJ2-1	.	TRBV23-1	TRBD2	TGCGCCAGCAGTCAATTCGGGGGGGGGTCTCGCCCCTCGGAAAACAATGAGCAGTTCTTC	CASSQFGGGSRPSENNEQFF
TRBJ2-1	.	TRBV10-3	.	TGTGCCATCAGCGAGGGACTGTTGCATGAGCAGTTCTTC	CAISEGLLHEQFF
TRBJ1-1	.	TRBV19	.	TGTGCCAGTAGTATTATATGGGCGACAGCTAACACTGAAGCTTTCTTT	CASSIIWATANTEAFF
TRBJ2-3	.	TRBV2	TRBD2	TGTGCCAGCAGGAGACTAGCGGGGGTGAGCACAGATACGCAGTATTTT	CASRRLAGVSTDTQYF
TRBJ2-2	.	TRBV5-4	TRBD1	TGTGCCAGCACCCAAACAGCGATTACAGGGGCGAACACCGGGGAGCTGTTTTTT	CASTQTAITGANTGELFF
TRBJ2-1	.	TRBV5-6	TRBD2	TGTGCCAGCAGCCCCCCACTAGCGGGGGATTATGAGCAGTTCTTC	CASSPPLAGDYEQFF
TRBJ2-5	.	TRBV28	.	TGTGCCAGCGCTGCTTCCTGGAAGACCCAGTACTTC	CASAASWKTQYF
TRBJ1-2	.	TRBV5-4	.	TGTGCCAGCAGTATCCCCGGGGCGGGCGGCTACACCTTC	CASSIPGAGGYTF
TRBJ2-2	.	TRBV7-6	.	TGTGCCAGCAGCTTAGGGGGGATCCCCGGGGAGCTGTTTTTT	CASSLGGIPGELFF
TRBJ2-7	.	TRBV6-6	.	TGTGCCAGCAGTTCAGGGGAGTATTCCTACGAGCAGTACTTC	CASSSGEYSYEQYF
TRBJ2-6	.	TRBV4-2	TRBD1	TGTGCCAGCAGCCAAGTGACAGGGGCCATCTCTGGGGCCAACGTCCTGACTTTC	CASSQVTGAISGANVLTF
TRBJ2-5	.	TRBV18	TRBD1	TGTGCCAGCTCACCGAACCAGGGGGTACAAGAGACCCAGTACTTC	CASSPNQGVQETQYF
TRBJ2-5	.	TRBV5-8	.	TGTGCCAGCAGCCACGGTGTGGCGCGGGAGACCCAGTACTTC	CASSHGVARETQYF
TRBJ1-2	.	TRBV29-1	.	TGCAGCGTTGAATTTGCGCGGATGAATGGCTACACCTTC	CSVEFARMNGYTF
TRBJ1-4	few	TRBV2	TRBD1	TGTGCCAGTCAGGGGGCCGGTGAAAAACTGTTTTTT	CASQGAGEKLFF
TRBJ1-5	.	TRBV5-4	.	TGTGCCAGCAGCTTGGGAGGGGATCAGCCCCAGCATTTT	CASSLGGDQPQHF
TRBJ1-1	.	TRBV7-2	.	TGTGCCAGCAGCTTAGGAATTAGCCCCGGGAACAAAGCTTTCTTT	CASSLGISPGNKAFF
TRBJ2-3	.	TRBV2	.	TGTGCCAGCAGTGTAATAAGAACGGATACGCAGTATTTT	CASSVIRTDTQYF
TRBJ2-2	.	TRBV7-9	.	TGTGCCAGCAGCCTCTATCTCGCCGGGGAGCTGTTTTTT	CASSLYLAGELFF
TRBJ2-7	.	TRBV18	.	TGTGCCAGCTCACCACCGGCGACCCGATCCGAGCAGTACTTC	CASSPPATRSEQYF
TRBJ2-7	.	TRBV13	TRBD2	TGTGCCAGCAGCTTTAGCGGGGGGGCGAGGTACGAGCAGTACTTC	CASSFSGGARYEQYF
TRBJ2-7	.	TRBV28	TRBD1	TGTGCCAGCAGTTTTCTGGGGACAGGGCCAACATACGAGCAGTACTTC	CASSFLGTGPTYEQYF
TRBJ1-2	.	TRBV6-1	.	TGTGCCAGCAGTGAATCTCACGGGACCCCTAACTATGGCTACACCTTC	CASSESHGTPNYGYTF
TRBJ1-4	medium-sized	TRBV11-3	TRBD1	TGTGCCAGCAGCTTAGGAGCAGGGGGCGAAAAACTGTTTTTT	CASSLGAGGEKLFF
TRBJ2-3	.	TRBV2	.	TGTGCCAGCAGCGGCGACTACACAGATACGCAGTATTTT	CASSGDYTDTQYF
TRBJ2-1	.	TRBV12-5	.	TGTGCTAGTGGTGAACGCCTGCAGTTCAGTGAGCAGTTCTTC	CASGERLQFSEQFF
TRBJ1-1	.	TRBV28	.	TGTGCCAGCAGTTTTAAGTCAGGCGGGGTGGCAGCTTTCTTT	CASSFKSGGVAAFF
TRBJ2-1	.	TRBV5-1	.	TGCGCCAGCAGCTCGGGCGGCGGGGCGGCTGAGCAGTTCTTC	CASSSGGGAAEQFF
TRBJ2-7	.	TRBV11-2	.	TGTGCCAGCAGGGCGGCCTACGAGCAGTACTTC	CASRAAYEQYF
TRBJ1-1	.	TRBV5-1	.	TGCGCCAGCAGCTTGGCCCTCGGGGGCCGGGATGAAGCTTTCTTT	CASSLALGGRDEAFF
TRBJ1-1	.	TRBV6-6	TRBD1	TGTGCCAGCAGTTCCGACAGGGGGGCTTTCTTT	CASSSDRGAFF
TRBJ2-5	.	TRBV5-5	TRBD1	TGTGCCAGCAGAAACCGGGACAGAGATCAAGAGACCCAGTACTTC	CASRNRDRDQETQYF
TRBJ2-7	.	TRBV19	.	TGTGCCAGTAGTATAGCAATTGACGTTGGGCCCCACTACGAGCAGTACTTC	CASSIAIDVGPHYEQYF
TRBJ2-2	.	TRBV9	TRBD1	TGTGCCAGCAGCTTACGACAGGGGAACATAATCACCGGGGAGCTGTTTTTT	CASSLRQGNIITGELFF
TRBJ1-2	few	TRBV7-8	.	TGTGCCAGCAGCCCGTCGGACGTGGGTGGCTACACCTTC	CASSPSDVGGYTF